This record looks at one T cell receptor beta chain sequence and its context. No antigen is known for it. No per-base quality is available; no much larger clone lies one base away. This record comes from a study of chemoradiotherapy in HPV16-positive cancers (dated by TCRdb to between 2021 and 2024). As for the study more broadly: Using functional T-cell assays on cells from a couple of HPV16-positive patients, the researchers defined candidate HPV-specific T-cell clones and common TCR motifs. The study set out to ask whether T-cell immunity against the HPV oncoproteins E6 and E7 changes over the course of chemoradiotherapy and whether that immunity affects survival. TCR repertoires from over 75 patients with HPV-related cancers were then used to track the candidate HPV-specific TCRs and motifs.

Repertoires were sampled multiple times during chemoradiotherapy, which allowed clonal expansion in the tumor microenvironment to be followed. Receptor libraries were prepared by the immunoSEQ multiplex PCR assay. TCRdb mirrors the immuneACCESS table, restricted to in-frame sequences. Some clones are absent from its copies; in checked studies, under half trace to an unresolved V gene, and the reason for the others is unknown. This sample has 20,000 to 25,000 clones in its table, and 80% to 90% of those were observed once. The ten biggest clones cover 4.5% to 7% of the sample. Study-wide conclusions, independent of this receptor: Expansion of candidate HPV-specific clones and E7-related TCR motifs was observed in the tumor microenvironment during treatment, whereas no such expansion was observed for non-HPV-specific T cells. Only a couple of HPV16-positive patients were used to derive the functional definition of HPV-specific T cells, and the survival association was reported for HPV16-positive patients. Among HPV16-positive patients, expansion of HPV-responsive T cells during chemoradiotherapy was associated with better recurrence-free survival.

Looking up the germline V gene yields CDR1 SGHAT and CDR2 FQNNGV. From the cysteine up to the phenylalanine, the CDR3 has a length of 14 residues. Just CDR3 DNA is preserved here, 42 bases in frame from base 1. The V and J ends are trimmed by 6 bases and 4 bases, leaving 15 bases between them. The sample consisted of blood, taken from a patient who underwent chemoradiotherapy. This receptor was obtained from a human donor with HPV-associated anogenital cancer. The rearrangement joined TRBV11-2 to TRBJ1-2; matching of 5 bases hints at TRBD1 as the D gene. Read as DNA, the sequence is TGTGCCAGCAGTGACGCCGGGGGGTTCTATGGCTACACCTTC. The translation is CASSDAGGFYGYTF.